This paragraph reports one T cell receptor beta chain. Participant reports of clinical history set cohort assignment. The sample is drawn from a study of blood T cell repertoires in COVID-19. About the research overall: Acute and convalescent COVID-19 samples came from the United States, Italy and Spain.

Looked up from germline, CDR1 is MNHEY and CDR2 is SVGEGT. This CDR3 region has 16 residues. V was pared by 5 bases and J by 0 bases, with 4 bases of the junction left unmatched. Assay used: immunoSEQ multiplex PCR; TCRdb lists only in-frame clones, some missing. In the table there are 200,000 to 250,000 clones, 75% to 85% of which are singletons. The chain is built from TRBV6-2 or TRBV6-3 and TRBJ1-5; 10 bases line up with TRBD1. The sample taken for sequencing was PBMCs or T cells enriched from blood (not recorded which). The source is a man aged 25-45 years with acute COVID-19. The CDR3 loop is CASSARTGGSNQPQHF. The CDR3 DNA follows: TGTGCCAGCAGTGCCCGGACAGGGGGTAGCAATCAGCCCCAGCATTTT.